This T cell receptor beta chain stems from a study of blood T cells in healthy people across ages. Study-wide results and caveats: CMV status of donors was unknown, possibly confounding expanded clonotype changes.

With regard to this clonotype: Its antigen is unidentified.

Using a J-beta primer mix together with a sample-barcoded 5' primer, a second PCR was run for roughly 6 to 12 cycles. Every cDNA molecule carried a tag from a template-switch adaptor bearing 12 random nucleotides. TCRdb ran MiXCR on the 5' RACE reads and lists one entry per CDR3 protein. The sample consists of about 640,000 distinct CDR3 sequences, around three fifths of them appearing once. Ranging in age from about 6 to 95, the donors were healthy Caucasian individuals from Russia. This CDR3 is 13 amino acids long. Trimming pared 6 bases from V and 0 bases from J, leaving 8 bases between. Germline CDR1 reads LGHDT; CDR2 reads YNNKEL (reference sequence).

This chain connects TRBV3-1 to TRBJ1-1; D remains unclear. The receptor was isolated from a man aged 55 to 69 in good health. The sample consisted of blood. This CDR3 is CASSLTLNTEAFF. In DNA, the CDR3 is TGTGCCAGCAGTCTTACACTGAACACTGAAGCTTTCTTT.